Here is one TCR beta chain with its context. Its antigen remains undetermined. Base qualities are not at hand, and no much larger clone is one base apart. This sample is drawn from a study of blood T cell repertoires in COVID-19 (dated by TCRdb to between 2020 and 2021). About the investigation overall: Samples covering the acute and convalescent phases of COVID-19 were provided by collaborators in the United States, Italy and Spain. Nearly every sample came with metadata listing a de-identified subject ID, COVID-19 status, age in years and sex. Where available, HLA class I and class II types were taken from metadata supplied by the sample provider and were not determined by assay-based typing. The samples were drawn from two sources: the first 160 participants of the ongoing ImmuneRACE study, and 1,200 or so subjects contributed by 6 global collaborators. The prospective study material was composed of cDNA or gDNA derived from T cells, B-cell-depleted T cells, or PBMCs. The repertoires were released in a freely available public database intended as a resource for research on the immune response to SARS-CoV-2. The dataset comprised deeply sampled blood TCRbeta repertoires from subjects exposed to, actively infected with, or recovered from COVID-19. On the study overall, not on this receptor specifically: Clinical and demographic metadata were provided uncurated, with the amount varying by source and participant.

Collaborating institutions collected whole blood in K2EDTA tubes following their own protocols. For TCRbeta analysis, collaborators shipped samples in one of three forms: frozen whole blood, isolated PBMCs, or DNA extracted from either of those sample types. TCRbeta CDR3 regions were amplified from genomic DNA using the immunoSEQ Assay, a bias-controlled multiplex PCR. The original methods were these. Nucleated cell counts per sample were estimated from amplification of reference gene primers within the assay. To quantify the absolute abundance of each unique TCRbeta CDR3 rearrangement, sequence reads were collapsed and filtered. For each sample, productive Simpson clonality was calculated by taking the square root of Simpson's diversity index across productive rearrangements. In TCRdb, the immuneACCESS table is reduced to in-frame sequences with V and J assigned. These tables do not hold every clone; where another copy was compared, an unresolved V gene accounts for under half, and the others remain unexplained. V and J calls and clone size are given by that table; D and trimming were obtained from the DNA. In all, the sample holds about 40,000 clones, and approximately 88% of those were seen once. Of the sample, around a tenth falls within the top ten clones.

Germline trimming amounts to 6 bases on V and 6 bases on J, with 11 as the count of junction bases outside the gene matches. From the germline V gene, CDR1 is SNHLY and CDR2 is FYNNEI. The CDR3 measures 15 amino acids from cysteine to phenylalanine. Only the CDR3 DNA is retained, 45 bases long and in frame from the first base. This chain is built from TRBV2 and TRBJ2-1, and 7 junction bases match TRBD2. The sequence came from a human donor in a cohort sampled during active COVID-19. The sample taken for sequencing was peripheral blood. The CDR3 protein is CASRSVGREGNEQFF. DNA sequence: TGTGCCAGCAGATCCGTCGGCAGGGAGGGCAATGAGCAGTTCTTC.